A selection of T cell receptor beta chains follows, all from one sample in a study of blood T cell repertoires in COVID-19. Using immunoSEQ multiplex PCR, the repertoire was profiled, and TCRdb retains in-frame clones only, with some absent. Of about 61,000 clones listed, approximately 91% are singletons. The material sequenced was peripheral blood. The source of these receptors is a woman in her 50s with active or convalescent COVID-19. Each CDR3 is given with its conserved first and last residue. D genes are given only for firm matches. A clone size is listed for some rows: how often the clone was seen (once, few, many), or a class if it is expanded.

d_gene | j_gene | v_gene | abundance | CDR3aa | CDR3nt
- | TRBJ1-2 | TRBV6-6 | - | CASSSTGYYGYTF | TGTGCCAGCAGTTCGACAGGTTACTATGGCTACACCTTC
TRBD2 | TRBJ2-1 | TRBV27 | - | CASSLLAGAKYNEQFF | TGTGCCAGCAGTTTATTAGCGGGAGCTAAGTACAATGAGCAGTTCTTC
TRBD2 | TRBJ2-1 | TRBV5-1 | - | CASSLVSSGIYNEQFF | TGCGCCAGCAGCTTGGTTTCTAGCGGGATATACAATGAGCAGTTCTTC
- | TRBJ1-4 | TRBV2 | - | CASSEARDEKLFF | TGTGCCAGCAGTGAAGCCAGGGATGAAAAACTGTTTTTT
- | TRBJ1-5 | TRBV2 | few | CASSEVRGNQPQHF | TGTGCCAGCAGTGAAGTCAGGGGCAATCAGCCCCAGCATTTT
- | TRBJ2-3 | TRBV7-2 | - | CASSPRGDTQYF | TGTGCCAGCAGTCCGAGGGGGGATACGCAGTATTTT
- | TRBJ1-3 | TRBV5-1 | - | CASKPQGSSGNTIYF | TGCGCCAGCAAACCTCAGGGGAGCTCTGGAAACACCATATATTTT
- | TRBJ2-3 | TRBV12-3/TRBV12-4 | - | CASTANGGDTQYF | TGTGCCAGCACCGCTAATGGCGGTGATACGCAGTATTTT
- | TRBJ1-5 | TRBV6-1 | - | CASSELTANQPQHF | TGTGCCAGCAGTGAGCTTACAGCTAATCAGCCCCAGCATTTT
- | TRBJ2-5 | TRBV5-6 | - | CASSLSRDQETQYF | TGTGCCAGCAGCTTGTCCAGGGACCAAGAGACCCAGTACTTC
- | TRBJ2-7 | TRBV2 | - | CASRQGLSSYEQYF | TGTGCCAGCAGGCAGGGGCTTAGCTCCTACGAGCAGTACTTC
- | TRBJ2-1 | TRBV5-6 | - | CASSLGPGGKNNEQFF | TGTGCCAGCAGCTTGGGTCCTGGGGGCAAGAACAATGAGCAGTTCTTC
TRBD1 | TRBJ2-2 | TRBV9 | - | CASSVRDSYNTGELFF | TGTGCCAGCAGCGTAAGGGACAGCTATAACACCGGGGAGCTGTTTTTT
- | TRBJ2-7 | TRBV27 | - | CASSPGYGSYEQYF | TGTGCCAGCAGTCCCGGTTACGGCTCCTACGAGCAGTACTTC
TRBD2 | TRBJ2-7 | TRBV14 | - | CASSQEGRLAGSYEQYF | TGTGCCAGCAGCCAAGAAGGTCGGCTAGCGGGATCCTACGAGCAGTACTTC
TRBD2 | TRBJ2-1 | TRBV4-2 | - | CASSQYTSGRRDNEQFF | TGTGCCAGCAGCCAATACACTAGCGGGAGAAGGGACAATGAGCAGTTCTTC
TRBD1 | TRBJ2-1 | TRBV5-1 | - | CASSLGQGGEQFF | TGCGCCAGCAGCTTGGGACAGGGCGGTGAGCAGTTCTTC
- | TRBJ2-7 | TRBV12-3/TRBV12-4 | once | CASKVGATEQYF | TGTGCCAGCAAGGTGGGGGCGACCGAGCAGTACTTC
- | TRBJ2-2 | TRBV13 | - | CASSFLGQFNTGELFF | TGTGCCAGCAGCTTTCTTGGACAGTTTAACACCGGGGAGCTGTTTTTT
- | TRBJ1-1 | TRBV2 | - | CASQTGQLNTEAFF | TGTGCCAGCCAGACTGGACAGCTCAACACTGAAGCTTTCTTT
- | TRBJ2-1 | TRBV7-3 | - | CASSPKTAGSYNEQFF | TGTGCCAGCAGCCCCAAGACGGCGGGCAGCTACAATGAGCAGTTCTTC
- | TRBJ1-2 | TRBV5-8 | once | CASSLQILNYGYTF | TGTGCCAGCAGCCTTCAGATTTTGAACTATGGCTACACCTTC
TRBD2 | TRBJ2-7 | TRBV7-6 | - | CASSPGTRRSYEQYF | TGTGCCAGCAGCCCGGGGACTAGGCGGTCCTACGAGCAGTACTTC
TRBD2 | TRBJ2-1 | TRBV12-5 | - | CASGFRVGSSGDYNEQFF | TGTGCTAGTGGTTTCAGGGTGGGATCTAGCGGGGACTACAATGAGCAGTTCTTC
TRBD1 | TRBJ1-2 | TRBV2 | - | CASSPEGANGYTF | TGTGCCAGCAGCCCCGAGGGGGCAAATGGCTACACCTTC
- | TRBJ1-1 | TRBV11-1 | - | CASSLVEYTEAFF | TGTGCCAGCAGCTTAGTGGAGTACACTGAAGCTTTCTTT
TRBD2 | TRBJ2-7 | TRBV9 | few | CASSPRTRNDEQYF | TGTGCCAGCAGCCCGCGGACTAGAAACGACGAGCAGTACTTC
TRBD2 | TRBJ2-2 | TRBV5-1 | - | CASSLAGGLAEFTGELFF | TGCGCCAGCAGCTTGGCGGGGGGACTAGCGGAGTTCACCGGGGAGCTGTTTTTT
TRBD2 | TRBJ2-2 | TRBV2 | - | CASSEGTSGTFTGELFF | TGTGCCAGCAGTGAAGGGACTAGCGGGACTTTCACCGGGGAGCTGTTTTTT
TRBD2 | TRBJ2-2 | TRBV18 | - | CASSLYGGRAAGELFF | TGTGCCAGCTCACTGTACGGCGGGAGGGCCGCCGGGGAGCTGTTTTTT
- | TRBJ1-4 | TRBV10-3 | - | CAISDPTLGVKLFF | TGTGCCATCAGTGACCCCACCTTAGGAGTAAAACTGTTTTTT
TRBD1 | TRBJ1-4 | TRBV19 | - | CASSVTGAGNEKLFF | TGTGCCAGTAGTGTAACAGGGGCCGGTAATGAAAAACTGTTTTTT
TRBD1 | TRBJ1-2 | TRBV6-1 | - | CASSEGTGDVFNYGYTF | TGTGCCAGCAGTGAAGGGACAGGGGATGTGTTTAACTATGGCTACACCTTC
TRBD2 | TRBJ2-7 | TRBV6-5 | - | CAIPGEGTSYEQYF | TGTGCCATCCCCGGGGAGGGGACCTCCTACGAGCAGTACTTC
- | TRBJ1-5 | TRBV2 | - | CASSVDRGFNQPQHF | TGTGCCAGCAGTGTCGATAGGGGGTTCAACCAGCCCCAGCATTTT
TRBD2 | TRBJ2-2 | TRBV9 | - | CASAGFAGGNTGELFF | TGTGCCAGCGCGGGATTTGCGGGGGGTAACACCGGGGAGCTGTTTTTT
- | TRBJ1-1 | TRBV5-1 | - | CASSLDRPNTEAFF | TGCGCCAGCAGCTTGGACAGGCCGAACACTGAAGCTTTCTTT
TRBD1 | TRBJ2-2 | TRBV5-6 | - | CASSLWTGVGTGELFF | TGTGCCAGCAGCTTGTGGACAGGGGTGGGCACCGGGGAGCTGTTTTTT